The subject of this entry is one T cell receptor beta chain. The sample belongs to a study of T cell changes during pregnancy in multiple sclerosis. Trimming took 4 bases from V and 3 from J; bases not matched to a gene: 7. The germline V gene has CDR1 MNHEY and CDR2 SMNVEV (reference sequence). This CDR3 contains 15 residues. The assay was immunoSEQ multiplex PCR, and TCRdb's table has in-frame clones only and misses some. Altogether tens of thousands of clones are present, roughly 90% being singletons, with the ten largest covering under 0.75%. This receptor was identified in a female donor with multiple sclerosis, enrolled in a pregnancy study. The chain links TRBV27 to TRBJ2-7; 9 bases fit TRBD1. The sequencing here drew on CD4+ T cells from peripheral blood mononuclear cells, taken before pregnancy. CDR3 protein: CASSSGTGTSYEQYF. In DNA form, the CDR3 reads TGTGCCAGCAGTTCAGGGACAGGGACCAGCTACGAGCAGTACTTC.